This section outlines one T cell receptor beta chain sequence together with its context. The authors' processing: Estimation of nucleated cell counts relied on the amplification of reference gene primers. The method was immunoSEQ multiplex PCR; TCRdb's version includes in-frame clones alone and lacks a portion of them. V, J and clone size derive from that table, while D and trimming were established from the DNA sequence. In the table there are over 40,000 clones, 80% to 90% of which are singletons. This sample stems from a study of blood T cell repertoires in COVID-19. Overall study context: The samples span acute and convalescent COVID-19 from the United States, Italy and Spain. Nucleic acid was either cDNA or gDNA, and it came from T cells, B-cell-depleted T cells, or PBMCs.

This CDR3 has 14 residues. The germline V gene encodes CDR1 SGHKS and CDR2 YYEKEE (reference sequence). The V end lost 4 bases, the J end lost 1 base, and 11 bases lay between the germline ends. Sample: peripheral blood. The source is a human donor in a cohort sampled during active COVID-19. V and J are TRBV5-5 and TRBJ2-5, with a possible D match to TRBD1 (6 bases). The CDR3 loop is CASSVDRSQETQYF. The DNA of the CDR3 is TGTGCCAGCAGCGTAGACAGGTCCCAAGAGACCCAGTACTTC.